Listed here are 16 T cell receptor beta chains from one sample, sequenced in a study of regulatory T cells in long-lasting Graves disease. Combining iRepertoire HTBI primers with Arm-PCR of CDR3 regions, the authors built TCR beta libraries. TCRdb used MiXCR to reprocess the multiplex PCR reads, holding one entry per CDR3 protein. The sample has 500,000 or so distinct CDR3 sequences; 15% to 20% are singletons. As for time point: newly diagnosed GD, antithyroid drugs for less than 3 months. The TCR library used RNA extracted from PBMCs. These data were likewise used in another study, on T cells in Graves' hyperthyroidism and ophthalmopathy.

The specimen was peripheral blood mononuclear cells (PBMCs), collected at new diagnosis, from a patient treated with antithyroid drugs. These receptor sequences come from a man aged 40-55 years with Graves disease.

V is TRBV7-9 and J is TRBJ2-3, with TRBD2 matching 8 bases. V trimming: 3 bases; J trimming: 2 bases; junction bases outside the gene matches: 4. This CDR3 comprises 15 residues. From germline, CDR1 is SEHNR and CDR2 FQNEAQ (reference sequence). The DNA of the CDR3 is TGTGCCAGCAGCTTTGACGGGAGGGCCACAGATACGCAGTATTTT. This sequence encodes CASSFDGRATDTQYF.

The rearrangement joins TRBV19 to TRBJ2-2; D is perhaps TRBD1 (5 bases). V was shortened by 1 base and J by 4 bases, with 10 bases between the two germline ends. In germline, CDR1 is LNHDA, CDR2 SQIVND (reference sequence). The CDR3 is 15 amino acids. CDR3: CASSIGQPGTGELFF. The CDR3 bases are TGTGCCAGTAGTATAGGACAGCCGGGCACCGGGGAGCTGTTTTTT.

This clonotype was counted a few times. CDR3 loop: CSAGERAGRRTEAFF. CDR3 nucleotides: TGCAGTGCTGGCGAACGGGCAGGGCGGCGGACTGAAGCTTTCTTT. The genes are TRBV20-1 and TRBJ1-1; the D gene is possibly TRBD1 (5 bases). V lost 5 bases and J lost 5, with 21 bases in between. CDR3 length: 15 amino acids. Germline V gives CDR1 DFQATT, CDR2 SNEGSKA (reference sequence).

This clonotype was found many times. The rearrangement uses TRBV4-1 and TRBJ2-5; D is ambiguous. Trimming took 1 base from V and 5 from J, leaving 14 bases between them. From germline, CDR1 is MGHRA and CDR2 YSYEKL. This CDR3 contains 15 residues. The CDR3 nucleotides read TGCGCCAGCAGCCAAGGTGGCAGCGAGTGGGAGACCCAGTACTTC. Protein product: CASSQGGSEWETQYF.

This clonotype appeared a few times. The chain recombines TRBV6-9 with TRBJ1-5, with D perhaps TRBD1 (5 bases). Germline lookup yields CDR1 MNHGY and CDR2 SVAAGI. Trimming took off 4 bases at V and 6 bases at J, with 7 bases between the two ends. The CDR3 sequence is 12 residues long. CDR3 amino acids: CASSSGIQPQHF. In nucleotides, the CDR3 is TGTGCCAGCAGTTCAGGGATTCAGCCCCAGCATTTT.

This clonotype was found many times. V gene TRBV28 combines with J gene TRBJ2-6, with 7 nucleotides matching TRBD2. The V and J ends lost 3 bases and 2 bases, in that order; junction bases with no gene match: 1. This CDR3 spans 15 amino acids. Germline CDR1 reads MDHEN; CDR2 reads SYDVKM. CDR3 nucleotides: TGTGCCAGCAGTTTCGGGGGGACTGGGGCCAACGTCCTGACTTTC. Amino acid sequence: CASSFGGTGANVLTF.

This clonotype was counted many times. V is TRBV3-1 and J is TRBJ2-7; a weak D match, TRBD2 (5 bases). The length of the CDR3 is 13 residues. Deletions cut 4 bases from V and 0 bases from J, with 7 bases between. Germline CDR1 and CDR2: LGHDT and YNNKEL (reference sequence). CDR3 sequence: CASSLDYSYEQYF. For the CDR3, the DNA is TGTGCCAGCAGCCTCGACTACTCCTACGAGCAGTACTTC.

This clonotype was seen repeatedly, ten times or more. CDR3 residues: CASSFRTRVPYEQYF. The CDR3 coding sequence is TGTGCCAGCAGCTTCAGGACAAGGGTACCCTACGAGCAGTACTTC. J is TRBJ2-7 and V is TRBV7-9; TRBD1 might be the D (5 bases). V was trimmed by 3 bases and J by 2 bases, leaving 14 bases between them. The CDR3 sequence is 15 residues long. CDR1 and CDR2 (germline): SEHNR, FQNEAQ (reference sequence).

A few counts support this clonotype. The rearrangement joins TRBV28 to TRBJ2-7; TRBD1 aligns across 7 bases. V shed 7 bases and J 7 bases; nucleotides not matched to a gene: 16. Germline V CDR1 and CDR2: MDHEN, SYDVKM. This CDR3 contains 15 residues. The CDR3 region has the DNA TGTGCCAGCACCCCTTCCGACAGGGTCAATTGGGAGCAGTACTTC. Translated, it gives CASTPSDRVNWEQYF.

This clonotype came up many times. The chain is built from TRBV3-1 and TRBJ2-3; 9 nucleotides agree with TRBD1. The trim removed 4 bases at V and 7 bases at J, leaving 6 bases unmatched. The CDR3 contains 14 residues. Germline CDR1 reads LGHDT; CDR2 reads YNNKEL (reference sequence). CDR3 sequence (DNA): TGTGCCAGCAGCCGACAGGGGGATAAAAATACGCAGTATTTT. Translation: CASSRQGDKNTQYF.

The rearrangement uses TRBV28 and TRBJ2-3; 8 bases map to TRBD2. The CDR3 has 15 residues. Germline V gene sequence: CDR1 MDHEN, CDR2 SYDVKM. J lost 4 bases, V lost 4 bases, and 7 bases had no gene match. For the CDR3, the DNA is TGTGCCAGCAGTTCCACCAGCGGGAGTCCAGATACGCAGTATTTT. Amino acid sequence: CASSSTSGSPDTQYF.

The V call is TRBV7-9, the J call TRBJ2-5; 9 bases map to TRBD2. The V and J ends lost 5 bases and 2 bases, in that order; junction bases with no gene match: 12. The CDR3 is 17 residues long. Germline lookup yields CDR1 SEHNR and CDR2 FQNEAQ (reference sequence). DNA of the CDR3: TGTGCCAGCAGCGATACTAGCGGGTGGGGGGATCAAGAGACCCAGTACTTC. Protein: CASSDTSGWGDQETQYF.

This clonotype has at least ten counts. The rearrangement links TRBV6-5 to TRBJ2-4; no clear D. This CDR3 comprises 14 residues. Germline V gene lookup returns CDR1 MNHEY and CDR2 SVGAGI. V gave up 0 bases and J gave up 12 bases, with 15 bases separating them. The CDR3 loop is CASSYSGGISAQYF. CDR3 nucleotides: TGTGCCAGCAGTTACTCGGGCGGAATCTCGGCTCAGTACTTC.

Comment on this clonotype: A much larger clone lies one base from this, so it may be a read error. The chain links TRBV2 to TRBJ2-1; 10 bases agree with TRBD1. CDR3 length: 15 amino acids. Germline CDR1 is SNHLY and CDR2 is FYNNEI. The V and J ends lost 5 bases and 10 bases, in that order; junction bases with no gene match: 11. CDR3 DNA sequence: TGTGCCAGCAGTCCGACAGGGGGCCTCACCTACGAGCAGTTCTTC. It codes for CASSPTGGLTYEQFF.

In its sample, this clonotype was seen many times. This chain joins TRBV20-1 and TRBJ2-3; no definite D call. The CDR3 runs to 14 residues. The V gene lost 2 bases and the J gene lost 2 bases, with 11 bases spanning the gap. Germline V gives CDR1 DFQATT, CDR2 SNEGSKA (reference sequence). Here the CDR3 reads CSARRGGVTDTQYF. CDR3 coding DNA: TGCAGTGCTAGAAGAGGTGGGGTCACAGATACGCAGTATTTT.

This clonotype was found many times. This rearrangement joins TRBV30 to TRBJ2-1; 9 nucleotides match TRBD2. CDR3 length: 16 amino acids. After removal of 0 bases from V and 1 base from J, the junction contained 4 bases not matched to a gene. The germline V gene encodes CDR1 GTSNPN and CDR2 SVGIG (reference sequence). The CDR3 nucleotides are TGTGCCTGGAGTGTGGGCGGGAGGGCATCCTACAATGAGCAGTTCTTC. Its protein is CAWSVGGRASYNEQFF.